Shown below are 13 T cell receptor beta chains from a single sample sequenced in a study of blood T cell repertoires in COVID-19. The method was immunoSEQ multiplex PCR; TCRdb's version includes in-frame clones alone and lacks a portion of them. This table has 150,000 or so clones, approximately 90% appearing once. The sequenced material came from PBMCs or T cells enriched from blood (not recorded which). Receptors were obtained from a woman between 40 and 50 years old who had been exposed to COVID-19.

The V call is TRBV7-9, the J call TRBJ2-6; D gene uncertain. Trimming cost V 5 bases and J 0 bases, with 5 bases left between them. In germline, CDR1 is SEHNR, CDR2 FQNEAQ (reference sequence). This CDR3 has 14 residues. CDR3 residues: CASSGSSGANVLTF. The CDR3 bases are TGTGCCAGCAGCGGTAGCTCTGGGGCCAACGTCCTGACTTTC.

This chain joins TRBV5-4 and TRBJ2-5; a possible D gene is TRBD1 (6 bases). CDR1 SGHNT and CDR2 YYREEE come from the germline V gene (reference sequence). This CDR3 is built from 13 residues. Trimming pared 0 bases from V and 4 bases from J, leaving 7 bases between. The CDR3 loop reads CASSLAGAETQYF. CDR3 coding DNA: TGTGCCAGCAGCTTGGCAGGGGCAGAGACCCAGTACTTC.

This chain connects TRBV10-3 to TRBJ1-2; a weak D match, TRBD1 (6 bases). CDR1 and CDR2 (germline): ENHRY, SYGVKD. This CDR3 region has 14 residues. Trimming pared 4 bases from V and 2 bases from J, leaving 11 bases between. CDR3 nucleotide sequence: TGTGCCATCAGTGGCCTCAGGGGCAACTATGGCTACACCTTC. It translates to CAISGLRGNYGYTF.

The genes are TRBV2 and TRBJ2-7; the D is unclear. V dropped 5 bases and J dropped 7 bases, with 6 bases sitting between them. CDR1 is SNHLY, CDR2 FYNNEI, per germline. The CDR3 is made up of 10 amino acids. The CDR3 here is CASSLEEQYF. For the CDR3, the DNA is TGTGCCAGCAGTCTAGAGGAGCAGTACTTC. The entire variable domain, with the rest obtained from reference TRBV2 and TRBJ2-7, is as follows: EPEVTQTPSHQVTQMGQEVILRCVPISNHLYFYWYRQILGQKVEFLVSFYNNEISEKSEIFDDQFSVERPDGSNFTLKIRSTKLEDSAMYFCASSLEEQYFGPGTRLTVT.

The CDR3 here is CASSWGQGNGYTF. Written as DNA, the CDR3 is TGTGCCAGCAGTTGGGGACAGGGGAATGGCTACACCTTC. The V call is TRBV12-3 or TRBV12-4, the J call TRBJ1-2; TRBD1 aligns across 10 bases. CDR3 length: 13 amino acids. After removal of 4 bases from V and 6 bases from J, the junction contained 2 bases not matched to a gene.

The DNA for the CDR3 is TGTGCCATCACCAATATCGGGGGACGGACTGAAGCTTTCTTT. Protein sequence: CAITNIGGRTEAFF. The V and J genes are TRBV10-3 and TRBJ1-1; D is perhaps TRBD1 (5 bases). The length of the CDR3 is 14 residues. Per germline, CDR1 ENHRY and CDR2 SYGVKD. The V and J ends lost 7 bases and 5 bases respectively, with 17 bases between them.

The chain uses TRBV7-8 and TRBJ2-1; 10 bases line up with TRBD1. This CDR3 is built from 15 residues. The ends lost 5 bases at V and 9 bases at J; junction bases unmatched: 10. Germline CDR1 is SGHVS and CDR2 is FQNEAQ. In DNA, the CDR3 is TGTGCCAGCAGCCTTTCTGACAGGGGGCGCGGTGAGCAGTTCTTC. It is translated as CASSLSDRGRGEQFF.

The rearrangement links TRBV5-1 to TRBJ1-5, with D perhaps matching TRBD1 (5 bases). Trimming cost V 0 bases and J 5 bases, with 6 bases left between them. Germline V lookup: CDR1 SGHRS, CDR2 YFSETQ. This CDR3 region has 13 residues. The chain's CDR3 is CASSLGGDQPQHF. The CDR3 DNA is TGCGCCAGCAGCTTGGGGGGGGATCAGCCCCAGCATTTT.

This chain links TRBV9 with TRBJ1-2; D call uncertain. Trimming removed 6 bases from V and 2 bases from J, with 11 bases in between. CDR3 length: 13 amino acids. Germline V lookup: CDR1 SGDLS, CDR2 YYNGEE. This CDR3 is CASNGRANYGYTF. The DNA for the CDR3 is TGTGCCAGCAACGGGAGGGCAAACTATGGCTACACCTTC.

This clone turned up a few times. V is TRBV5-1 and J is TRBJ1-3; D is perhaps TRBD1 (6 bases). The CDR3 runs to 16 residues. The germline CDR1 and CDR2 sequences are SGHRS and YFSETQ. V lost 1 base, J lost 0 bases, and 11 bases lay in between. Here the CDR3 DNA reads TGCGCCAGCAGCTTGTGGCGGACAGACTCTGGAAACACCATATATTTT. Translation gives CASSLWRTDSGNTIYF. Looking up the rest from reference TRBV5-1 and TRBJ1-3 gives the full variable domain: KAGVTQTPRYLIKTRGQQVTLSCSPISGHRSVSWYQQTPGQGLQFLFEYFSETQRNKGNFPGRFSGRQFSNSRSEMNVSTLELGDSALYLCASSLWRTDSGNTIYFGEGSWLTVV.

About this clone itself: Other nucleotide sequences from this sample produce the same CDR3. The gene calls are TRBV5-8 and TRBJ2-5, with 10 bases lining up with TRBD1. This CDR3 is built from 15 residues. After removal of 3 bases from V and 5 bases from J, the junction contained 7 bases not matched to a gene. The germline V gene has CDR1 SGHTS and CDR2 YDEGEE. CDR3 nucleotides: TGTGCCAGCAGCTCAAGGACAGGGGGTTTGGAGACCCAGTACTTC. This translates into CASSSRTGGLETQYF.

In this sample, this clone turned up once. The V gene is TRBV3-1 (or the pseudogene TRBV3-2), the J gene TRBJ1-6; D is uncertain. Per germline, CDR1 LGHDT and CDR2 YNNKEL (reference sequence). The V and J ends lost 4 bases and 5 bases respectively, with 9 bases between them. The CDR3 consists of 14 residues. The CDR3 sequence is CASSLRQNNSPLHF. The DNA of the CDR3 is TGTGCCAGCAGCCTACGACAAAATAATTCACCCCTCCACTTT.

The chain is built from TRBV27 and TRBJ1-6; D unclear. Per the germline V gene, CDR1 is MNHEY and CDR2 is SMNVEV (reference sequence). Deletions cut 5 bases from V and 9 bases from J, with 17 bases between. The CDR3 totals 15 residues. The CDR3 sequence: CASSPRAEGGSPLHF. In DNA, the CDR3 is TGTGCCAGCAGTCCCCGGGCCGAGGGAGGTTCACCCCTCCACTTT.